The source of this T cell receptor beta chain is a study of identical twins. General study results and limits: Out-of-frame alpha sequences common to twins exhibited an excess of low generation probability.

V was trimmed by 0 bases and J by 7 bases, leaving 13 bases between them. The CDR3 loop spans 16 amino acids. Germline V gives CDR1 LGHNA, CDR2 YNFKEQ. This clonotype has only a few counts. What it binds is unknown. In every case, the donor was a healthy Caucasian. A universal primer site came from template switching; cDNA carried unique molecular identifiers. TCRdb called the 5' RACE reads again in MiXCR, with one record for every CDR3 protein. The sample carries 200,000 to 300,000 distinct CDR3 sequences, approximately 7% recorded once. Separately, the same data were catalogued under a study of yellow fever vaccine responses in identical twins.

The source is a woman aged 18-35 years in good health. This chain joins TRBV4-2 and TRBJ1-6, with D uncertain. Sequencing was performed on memory (CD45RO+) T cells sorted from blood. CDR3: CASSQDQRGGNSPLHF. The CDR3 DNA reads TGTGCCAGCAGCCAAGATCAGAGAGGCGGAAATTCACCCCTCCACTTT.